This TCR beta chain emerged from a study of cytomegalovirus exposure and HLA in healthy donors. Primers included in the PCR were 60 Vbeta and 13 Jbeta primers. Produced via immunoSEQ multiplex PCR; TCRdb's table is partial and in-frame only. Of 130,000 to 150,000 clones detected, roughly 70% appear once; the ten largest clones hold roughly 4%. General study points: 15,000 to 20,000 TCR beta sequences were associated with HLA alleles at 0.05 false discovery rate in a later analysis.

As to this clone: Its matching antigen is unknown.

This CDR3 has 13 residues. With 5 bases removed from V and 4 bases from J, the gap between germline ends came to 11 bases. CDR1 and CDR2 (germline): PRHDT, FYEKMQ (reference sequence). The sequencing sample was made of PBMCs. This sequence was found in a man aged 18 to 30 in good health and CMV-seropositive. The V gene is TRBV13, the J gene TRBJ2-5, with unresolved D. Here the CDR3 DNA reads TGTGCCAGCAGCATGGATCTAGGAGAGACCCAGTACTTC. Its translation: CASSMDLGETQYF.